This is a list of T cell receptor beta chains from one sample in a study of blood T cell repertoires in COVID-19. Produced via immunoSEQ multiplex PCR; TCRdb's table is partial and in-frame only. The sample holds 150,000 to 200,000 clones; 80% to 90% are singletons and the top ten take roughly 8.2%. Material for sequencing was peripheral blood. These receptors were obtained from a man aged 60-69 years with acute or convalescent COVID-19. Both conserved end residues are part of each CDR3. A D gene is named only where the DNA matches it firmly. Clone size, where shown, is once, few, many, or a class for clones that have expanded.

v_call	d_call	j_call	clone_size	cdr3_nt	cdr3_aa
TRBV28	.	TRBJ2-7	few	TGTGCCAGCAGTTCCCATAGCGGCTCCTACGAGCAGTACTTC	CASSSHSGSYEQYF
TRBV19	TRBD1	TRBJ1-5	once	TGTGCCAGTAGCCGGGGACAGGGTCATCAGCCCCAGCATTTT	CASSRGQGHQPQHF
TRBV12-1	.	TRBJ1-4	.	TGTGCCAGCAGCTTCAGGGGTGGAGAAAAACTGTTTTTT	CASSFRGGEKLFF
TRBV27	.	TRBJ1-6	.	TGTGCCAGCGGGGTGTCGGGATCACCCCTCCACTTT	CASGVSGSPLHF
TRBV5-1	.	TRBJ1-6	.	TGCGCCAGCAGCCCGCTGGGAGATAATTCACCCCTCCACTTT	CASSPLGDNSPLHF
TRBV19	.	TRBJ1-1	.	TGTGCCAGTAGTAACCGAATTCGGGACACTGAAGCTTTCTTT	CASSNRIRDTEAFF
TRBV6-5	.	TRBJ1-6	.	TGTGCCAGCAGTTACTATGAGAATTCACCCCTCCACTTT	CASSYYENSPLHF
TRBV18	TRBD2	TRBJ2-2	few	TGTGCCAGCTCACCTCGAGCGGGAGGGCCGAGCACCGGGGAGCTGTTTTTT	CASSPRAGGPSTGELFF
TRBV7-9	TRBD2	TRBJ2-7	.	TGTGCCAGCAGCTTGATAGCGGGAGGATCCTACGAGCAGTACTTC	CASSLIAGGSYEQYF
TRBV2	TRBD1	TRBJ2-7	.	TGTGCCAGCAGGGTACAGGGGAGCTCCTACGAGCAGTACTTC	CASRVQGSSYEQYF
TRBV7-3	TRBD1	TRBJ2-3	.	TGTGCCAGCGGCCGGACAGGGCTTTACACAGATACGCAGTATTTT	CASGRTGLYTDTQYF
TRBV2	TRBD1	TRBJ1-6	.	TGTGCCAGCAGCTTGGACAGGGGCACGGTATCACCCCTCCACTTT	CASSLDRGTVSPLHF
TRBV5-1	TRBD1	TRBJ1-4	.	TGCGCCAGCAGACTGGGACAGGGGGCCTTTAATGAAAAACTGTTTTTT	CASRLGQGAFNEKLFF
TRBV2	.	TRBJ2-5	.	TGTGCCAGCAGTGGCGGGGTCTGGGAGACCCAGTACTTC	CASSGGVWETQYF
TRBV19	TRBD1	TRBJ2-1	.	TGTGCCAGTAGGAGGGGACAGGGGGACTATGAGCAGTTCTTC	CASRRGQGDYEQFF
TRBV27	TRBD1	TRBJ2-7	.	TGTGCCAGCAGCCCAAGGGGCGGATCCGGACAGGGTAGGGCCTACGAGCAGTACTTC	CASSPRGGSGQGRAYEQYF
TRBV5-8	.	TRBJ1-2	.	TGTGCCAGCAGCTTACGAGGGCCTAACTATGGCTACACCTTC	CASSLRGPNYGYTF
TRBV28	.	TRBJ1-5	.	TGTGCCAGCAGTTCCGAGGGGGTGGGCAATCAGCCCCAGCATTTT	CASSSEGVGNQPQHF
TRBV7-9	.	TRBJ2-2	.	TGTGCCAGCAGCTTAGCGCGCCCGAGGGTGGCCGGGGAGCTGTTTTTT	CASSLARPRVAGELFF
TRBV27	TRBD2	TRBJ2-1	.	TGTGCCAGCAGTTTAGGGACTAGCGGGAGCTCCTACAATGAGCAGTTCTTC	CASSLGTSGSSYNEQFF
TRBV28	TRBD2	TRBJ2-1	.	TGTGCCAGCAGTTGGGCTTTAGCGGGGTACAATGAGCAGTTCTTC	CASSWALAGYNEQFF
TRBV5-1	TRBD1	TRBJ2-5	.	TGCGCCAGCAGCGCTACAGGGGGCGGTGAGACCCAGTACTTC	CASSATGGGETQYF
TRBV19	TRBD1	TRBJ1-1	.	TGTGCCAGTAGTGGACAGGGGGCCAGTGAAGCTTTCTTT	CASSGQGASEAFF
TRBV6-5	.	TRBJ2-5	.	TGTGCCAGCTCTTATATCCACTCGGTGGAGACCCAGTACTTC	CASSYIHSVETQYF
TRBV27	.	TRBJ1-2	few	TGTGCCAGCAGTTCCATCGGAGGGAGGCCATCTGGCTACACCTTC	CASSSIGGRPSGYTF
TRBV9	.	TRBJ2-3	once	TGTGCCAGCAGCGCTCAGGCCGAAGATACGCAGTATTTT	CASSAQAEDTQYF
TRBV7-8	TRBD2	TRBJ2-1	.	TGTGCCAGCAGAACGGTCGGGCTAGCGGGCCGCAGGGGCTCCTACAATGAGCAGTTCTTC	CASRTVGLAGRRGSYNEQFF
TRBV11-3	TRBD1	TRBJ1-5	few	TGTGCCAGCAGCTTAGGCCCACAGGGGAATCAGCCCCAGCATTTT	CASSLGPQGNQPQHF
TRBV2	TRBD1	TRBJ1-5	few	TGTGCCAGCAGTTTACAGGGGAATAGCAATCAGCCCCAGCATTTT	CASSLQGNSNQPQHF
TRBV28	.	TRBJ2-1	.	TGTGCCAGCAGCCTACAGGGACGGGACAATGAGCAGTTCTTC	CASSLQGRDNEQFF
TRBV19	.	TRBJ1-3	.	TGTGCCAGTAGTATATTAGGGGGTCTCTCTGGAAACACCATATATTTT	CASSILGGLSGNTIYF
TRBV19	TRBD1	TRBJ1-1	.	TGTGCCAGTAGACGGACAGGGGGCACTGAAGCTTTCTTT	CASRRTGGTEAFF
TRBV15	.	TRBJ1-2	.	TGTGCCACCAGCAGAGATAGCGGCCGAGGCTATGGCTACACCTTC	CATSRDSGRGYGYTF
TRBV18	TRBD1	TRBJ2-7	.	TGTGCCAGCTCACCCTTCGTCACAGGGGTCTACGAGCAGTACTTC	CASSPFVTGVYEQYF
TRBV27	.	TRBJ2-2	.	TGTGCCAGCAGTCCGCTGACAGAATCCGGGGAGCTGTTTTTT	CASSPLTESGELFF
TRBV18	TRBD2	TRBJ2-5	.	TGTGCCAGCTCACCGGGACTAGCAAACCAAGAGACCCAGTACTTC	CASSPGLANQETQYF
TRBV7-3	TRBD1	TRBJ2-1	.	TGTGCCAGCAGCGCCGGGACAGGCAATGAGCAGTTCTTC	CASSAGTGNEQFF
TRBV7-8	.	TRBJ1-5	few	TGTGCCAGCTCTCAAAGGGGAGGAATCAATCAGCCCCAGCATTTT	CASSQRGGINQPQHF
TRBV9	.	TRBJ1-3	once	TGTGCCAGCAGCCTCTCGTCTGGAAACACCATATATTTT	CASSLSSGNTIYF
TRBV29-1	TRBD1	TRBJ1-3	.	TGCAGCGTGGACAGGGGAGAAAACACCATATATTTT	CSVDRGENTIYF
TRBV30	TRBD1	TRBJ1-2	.	TGTGCCCGGGGGGACAGGGGGAACTTCGGCTACACCTTC	CARGDRGNFGYTF
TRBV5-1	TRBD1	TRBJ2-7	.	TGCGCCAGCAGCTTGGGACAGGGCCTCTCCTACGAGCAGTACTTC	CASSLGQGLSYEQYF
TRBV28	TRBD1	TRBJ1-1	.	TGTGCCAGCAGTTCGTTCGGGGGGGACAGCACTGAAGCTTTCTTT	CASSSFGGDSTEAFF
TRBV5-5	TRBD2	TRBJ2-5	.	TGTGCCAGCAGCCCGAGAGGGGGTAGCGGGGAAGAGACCCAGTACTTC	CASSPRGGSGEETQYF
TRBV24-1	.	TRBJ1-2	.	TGTGCCACCAGTGATACGACAGCCCGAGATGGATATGGCTACACCTTC	CATSDTTARDGYGYTF
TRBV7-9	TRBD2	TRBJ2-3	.	TGTGCCAGCAGCTTGGGAGAGCGGGAGAATGCAGATACGCAGTATTTT	CASSLGERENADTQYF
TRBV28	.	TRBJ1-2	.	TGTGCCAGCAGTTTGAGTACTGATGGCTACACCTTC	CASSLSTDGYTF
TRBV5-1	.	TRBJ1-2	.	TGCGCCAGCAGCCCACAAGCACAGGGAGGGAATGGCTACACCTTC	CASSPQAQGGNGYTF